The 27 T cell receptor beta chains below come from one sample, sequenced in a study of CD8+CD57+ T cells in acquired aplastic anemia (dated by TCRdb to the late 2010s). TCRdb records Illumina HiSeq 2000 as the sequencer. TCR beta VDJ combination and CDR3 sequence profiling used genomic DNA as the template. TCRdb reprocessing: public reads trimmed at Q25 with fastp, clones called with MiXCR, in-frame beta chains kept. For every CDR3 protein sequence, its rows merge into one entry that carries the most common genes and DNA. For this sample the table gives around 170,000 distinct CDR3 sequences, of which less than 55% were detected only once. Clones ranked in the top ten supply under 3% of the sample. Sequencing was carried out using sorted CD4+, CD8+, or CD8+CD57+ T cells (not recorded which) from PBMCs. The receptors stem from a human donor in good health.

This clonotype was counted ten times or more. V gene TRBV5-1 combines with J gene TRBJ1-3, with D uncertain. From germline, CDR1 is SGHRS and CDR2 YFSETQ. The CDR3 runs 13 residues. Trimming took off 4 bases at V and 4 bases at J, with 9 bases between the two ends. CDR3 coding DNA: TGCGCCAGCAGCCAAAGTTCCGGAAACACCATATATTTT. It encodes CASSQSSGNTIYF.

This chain links TRBV7-8 with TRBJ1-2, with TRBD1 identical over 7 bases. The CDR3 is 15 amino acids. V lost 5 bases, J lost 4 bases, and 10 bases stayed unmatched. The V gene's germline CDR1 is SGHVS and CDR2 FQNEAQ. The DNA for the CDR3 is TGTGCCAGCAGCCCAGCCACGGGACAGACCTATGGCTACACCTTC. As protein: CASSPATGQTYGYTF. The full variable domain, with the rest looked up from reference TRBV7-8 and TRBJ1-2, is GAGVSQSPRYKVAKRGQDVALRCDPISGHVSLFWYQQALGQGPEFLTYFQNEAQLDKSGLPSDRFFAERPEGSVSTLKIQRTQQEDSAVYLCASSPATGQTYGYTFGSGTRLTVV.

In this sample, this clonotype turned up a few times. CDR3 protein: CASSLRLGEVNTEAFF. The CDR3 DNA reads TGTGCCAGCAGCCTCCGTCTCGGGGAGGTGAACACTGAAGCTTTCTTT. The V call is TRBV4-2, the J call TRBJ1-1; D gene ambiguous. Trimming removed 4 bases from V and 0 bases from J, with 15 bases in between. This CDR3 spans 16 amino acids. Per the germline V gene, CDR1 is LGHNA and CDR2 is YNFKEQ.

This chain joins TRBV19 and TRBJ1-6; D is ambiguous. The CDR3 spans 12 residues. Looked up from germline, CDR1 is LNHDA and CDR2 is SQIVND (reference sequence). Trimming cost V 5 bases and J 7 bases, with 6 bases left between them. CDR3 residues: CASSEGNSPLHF. The CDR3 DNA sequence: TGTGCCAGTAGTGAGGGAAATTCACCCCTCCACTTT.

This clonotype has a single count. This sequence may be a read error, since a much larger clone differs from it by one base. The J gene is TRBJ1-2, the V gene TRBV5-1; 8 bases line up with TRBD1. Germline CDR1 and CDR2: SGHRS and YFSETQ. The CDR3 has 17 residues. Trimming removed 2 bases from V and 3 bases from J; junction bases left unmatched: 12. The CDR3 protein is CASSLFGRTGRDYGYTF. Written as DNA, the CDR3 is TGCGCCAGCAGCTTATTTGGCCGGACAGGGCGAGACTATGGCTACACCTTC.

This chain uses TRBV28 with TRBJ2-7, with a possible D match to TRBD1 (6 bases). This CDR3 is built from 17 residues. Germline assignment: CDR1 MDHEN and CDR2 SYDVKM. The germline V and J ends were trimmed by 6 bases and 2 bases, with 23 bases remaining between them. The CDR3 DNA sequence: TGTGCCAGCAGCCCTGAGAGTTCCGGGACAAAAGCCTACGAGCAGTACTTC. Protein sequence: CASSPESSGTKAYEQYF.

This clonotype has a handful of counts. The V gene is TRBV28, the J gene TRBJ1-5; 8 nucleotides match TRBD1. There are 15 residues in the CDR3. Germline assignment: CDR1 MDHEN and CDR2 SYDVKM. V lost 7 bases, J lost 3 bases, and 8 bases stayed unmatched. The chain's CDR3 is CASILSQGDNQPQHF. In DNA, the CDR3 is TGTGCCAGCATCTTATCACAGGGGGACAATCAGCCCCAGCATTTT.

Ten or more counts support this clonotype. The V call is TRBV5-1, the J call TRBJ2-3; no reliable D call. Per the germline V gene, CDR1 is SGHRS and CDR2 is YFSETQ. Trimming removed 4 bases from V and 3 bases from J, with 9 bases in between. This CDR3 contains 13 residues. The CDR3 DNA reads TGCGCCAGCAGCAAGGGCTTAACAGATACGCAGTATTTT. Translated, it gives CASSKGLTDTQYF.

This clonotype was counted at least ten times. In DNA, the CDR3 is TGTGCCACCAGTGATTTCGGAGGAGATAATGAAAAACTGTTTTTT. Protein sequence: CATSDFGGDNEKLFF. The rearrangement uses TRBV24-1 and TRBJ1-4; no reliable D call. This CDR3 is 15 amino acids long. V lost 1 base and J 4 bases, leaving 9 bases between the germline ends. Germline CDR1 is KGHDR and CDR2 is SFDVKD.

The chain combines TRBV10-1 with TRBJ1-2, with D uncertain. V lost 0 bases and J 0 bases, leaving 8 bases between the germline ends. CDR3 length: 15 residues. Germline V gives CDR1 WNHNN, CDR2 SYGVQD (reference sequence). Here the CDR3 DNA reads TGCGCCAGCAGTGAGTCCTTCCAGCCTAACTATGGCTACACCTTC. It codes for CASSESFQPNYGYTF.

The sample holds a few counts of this clonotype. The CDR3 nucleotides are TGTGCCTGGAGTGGCCAGACAGCCCAAGAGGCCTACGAGCAGTACTTC. Amino acid sequence: CAWSGQTAQEAYEQYF. The rearrangement joins TRBV30 to TRBJ2-7, with D tentatively TRBD1 (5 bases). V was shortened by 1 base and J by 2 bases, with 18 bases between the two germline ends. CDR3 length: 16 residues. Germline values: CDR1 GTSNPN, CDR2 SVGIG (reference sequence).

This rearrangement joins TRBV20-1 to TRBJ1-2; tentative D call: TRBD1 (5 bases). Trimming shortened V by 7 bases and J by 7 bases, and 16 bases separated the two germline ends. Germline CDR1 reads DFQATT; CDR2 reads SNEGSKA (reference sequence). The CDR3 covers 12 residues. CDR3 sequence reads: CSVKPGRGGYTF. The CDR3 coding sequence is TGCAGTGTTAAACCAGGGCGAGGTGGCTACACCTTC.

As to this clonotype: Because the CDR3 is missing its conserved closing phenylalanine or tryptophan, this is likely a read error. This chain connects TRBV7-2 to TRBJ1-1; D not resolved. The germline V gene encodes CDR1 SGHTA and CDR2 FQGNSA. The CDR3 is 13 residues long. The CDR3 bases are TGTGCCAGCAGCTTATCAGTGAACACTGGAGCTTTCCTT. Amino acids: CASSLSVNTGAFL.

The rearrangement links TRBV6-1 to TRBJ2-2, with 10 bases that match TRBD1. CDR1 MNHNS and CDR2 SASEGT come from the germline V gene. Losses at the gene ends were 4 bases for V and 4 bases for J; bases not matched to a gene: 15. The CDR3 runs to 19 residues. Here the CDR3 reads CASSARGTGEFRRTGELFF. The CDR3 DNA reads TGTGCCAGCAGTGCCCGTGGGACAGGGGAATTTCGTCGCACCGGGGAGCTGTTTTTT.

The chain recombines TRBV19 with TRBJ2-7, with 10 bases fitting TRBD2. The CDR3 extends over 15 amino acids. V lost 6 bases to trimming and J lost 1 base; unmatched junction nucleotides: 6. CDR1 is LNHDA and CDR2 is SQIVND in the germline V gene (reference sequence). The CDR3 loop is CASSDSGGYSYEQYF. CDR3 nucleotides: TGTGCCAGTAGCGATAGCGGGGGGTATTCCTACGAGCAGTACTTC.

The sample holds one count of this clonotype. This sequence joins TRBV20-1 and TRBJ2-7; 11 bases are a match to TRBD1. The V segment lost 3 bases and the J segment 2 bases; nucleotides outside the gene matches: 3. The CDR3 has 14 residues. Germline values: CDR1 DFQATT, CDR2 SNEGSKA (reference sequence). CDR3 sequence: CSASKGQGAYEQYF. The CDR3 coding sequence is TGCAGTGCTAGTAAGGGACAGGGGGCCTACGAGCAGTACTTC.

The CDR3 protein is CASSLGQGAIEQYF. As DNA, the CDR3 is TGCGCCAGCAGCTTGGGACAGGGGGCGATCGAGCAGTACTTC. The chain links TRBV5-1 to TRBJ2-7, with 10 bases fitting TRBD1. The CDR3 runs 14 residues. Trimming took 0 bases from V and 6 from J; bases not matched to a gene: 3. CDR1 and CDR2 from the germline V gene are SGHRS and YFSETQ. Complete variable domain (other parts from reference TRBV5-1 and TRBJ2-7): KAGVTQTPRYLIKTRGQQVTLSCSPISGHRSVSWYQQTPGQGLQFLFEYFSETQRNKGNFPGRFSGRQFSNSRSEMNVSTLELGDSALYLCASSLGQGAIEQYFGPGTRLTVT.

The J gene is TRBJ1-2, the V gene TRBV10-3, with TRBD1 matching over 11 bases. Germline V CDR1 and CDR2: ENHRY, SYGVKD. CDR3 length equals 13 residues. V shed 8 bases, J shed 4 bases, and the junction held 3 bases outside the gene matches. The CDR3 DNA reads TGTGCCATCCCCGGACAGGGGGCCTATGGCTACACCTTC. Translated: CAIPGQGAYGYTF.

This clonotype was counted once. This chain uses TRBV15 with TRBJ2-1; possible D gene TRBD1, 6 bases. Germline lookup yields CDR1 LNHNV and CDR2 YYDKDF (reference sequence). The CDR3 contains 15 residues. Trimming removed 2 bases from V and 12 bases from J, with 20 bases in between. The CDR3 loop is CATSRTRGPTDTQFF. CDR3 DNA sequence: TGTGCCACCAGCAGAACCAGGGGACCCACAGATACGCAGTTCTTC.

This clonotype was seen more than once but under ten times. This chain joins TRBV7-3 and TRBJ1-2, with TRBD1 matching 9 bases. After removal of 4 bases from V and 9 bases from J, the junction contained 6 bases not matched to a gene. CDR3 length: 13 amino acids. Germline V gene data show CDR1 as SGHTA and CDR2 as FQGTGA. The CDR3 nucleotides read TGTGCCAGCAGCTCAGGGACAGGGAGTCGCTACACCTTC. Its translation: CASSSGTGSRYTF.

This clonotype has more than one count but fewer than ten. The rearrangement links TRBV6-1 to TRBJ2-2; TRBD2 agrees at 10 bases. Germline V gene lookup returns CDR1 MNHNS and CDR2 SASEGT. This CDR3 region has 15 residues. J lost 6 bases, V lost 6 bases, and 7 bases had no gene match. CDR3 sequence (DNA): TGTGCCAGCAGACCGGGACTAGCGAAGCCCGGGGAGCTGTTTTTT. It specifies CASRPGLAKPGELFF.

The chain is built from TRBV10-3 and TRBJ2-5; 8 nucleotides align to TRBD1. V dropped 5 bases and J dropped 5; count of bases not matched to a gene: 7. This CDR3 has 14 residues. Looked up from germline, CDR1 is ENHRY and CDR2 is SYGVKD. The CDR3 spells CAISQTGGRETQYF. The CDR3 nucleotides are TGTGCCATCAGTCAAACAGGGGGGCGGGAGACCCAGTACTTC.

The gene calls are TRBV11-2 and TRBJ2-1; 12 bases map to TRBD1. Germline lookup yields CDR1 SGHAT and CDR2 FQNNGV. With V trimmed by 0 bases and J by 6 bases, 6 bases remained unmatched. The CDR3 runs to 17 residues. The CDR3 region is CASSLDGGTGGRNEQFF. CDR3 in DNA: TGTGCCAGCAGCTTAGATGGAGGGACAGGGGGCCGCAATGAGCAGTTCTTC.

This chain uses TRBV5-4 with TRBJ2-7; D is perhaps TRBD1 or TRBD2 (5 bases each). Per germline, CDR1 SGHNT and CDR2 YYREEE (reference sequence). CDR3 length: 15 amino acids. The V end was cut by 4 bases, the J end by 2 bases, with 16 bases between. CDR3 region: CASSQEGREPYEQYF. CDR3 coding DNA: TGTGCCAGCAGCCAAGAGGGCAGGGAACCCTACGAGCAGTACTTC.

This chain connects TRBV19 to TRBJ2-1; 9 positions match TRBD2. Losses at the gene ends were 8 bases for V and 8 bases for J; bases not matched to a gene: 10. The CDR3 sequence is 14 residues long. Germline CDR1 is LNHDA and CDR2 is SQIVND (reference sequence). CDR3 sequence reads: CASAVAGVVDEQFF. The CDR3 DNA is TGTGCCAGTGCAGTAGCGGGAGTTGTTGATGAGCAGTTCTTC. Full variable domain (rest looked up from reference TRBV19 and TRBJ2-1): DGGITQSPKYLFRKEGQNVTLSCEQNLNHDAMYWYRQDPGQGLRLIYYSQIVNDFQKGDIAEGYSVSREKKESFPLTVTSAQKNPTAFYLCASAVAGVVDEQFFGPGTRLTVL.

In this sample, this clonotype turned up many times. The V gene is TRBV7-3, the J gene TRBJ2-2; D gene uncertain. The CDR3 is 14 residues long. Germline CDR1 reads SGHTA; CDR2 reads FQGTGA. V dropped 6 bases and J dropped 1 base, with 9 bases sitting between them. DNA of the CDR3: TGTGCCAGCAGGGAAGTGGGGAACACCGGGGAGCTGTTTTTT. Translating gives CASREVGNTGELFF. Filled out from reference TRBV7-3 and TRBJ2-2, the complete variable domain reads GAGVSQTPSNKVTEKGKYVELRCDPISGHTALYWYRQSLGQGPEFLIYFQGTGAADDSGLPNDRFFAVRPEGSVSTLKIQRTERGDSAVYLCASREVGNTGELFFGEGSRLTVL.

This clonotype came up many times. The genes are TRBV12-3 or TRBV12-4 and TRBJ1-1; 8 bases fit TRBD1. The junction had 12 bases not matched to a gene; V was cut back by 7 bases and J by 11 bases. The CDR3 loop spans 13 amino acids. The CDR3 sequence: CASKSTGEVSAFF. CDR3 coding DNA: TGTGCCAGCAAATCGACAGGGGAGGTATCTGCTTTCTTT.